This paragraph reports one T cell receptor beta chain. What it binds is not known. Assay used: immunoSEQ multiplex PCR; TCRdb lists only in-frame clones, some missing. The table has around 300,000 clones, over 75% seen once; the top ten hold approximately 0.9%. The data originate from a study of cytomegalovirus exposure and HLA in healthy donors. General study findings and limits: Published work reported that the classifier diagnosed cytomegalovirus status with high specificity and sensitivity. Cytomegalovirus-associated TCR beta chains were listed, numbering some 150.

CDR3 length: 17 residues. In germline, CDR1 is SGHRS, CDR2 YFSETQ. V was clipped by 0 bases and J by 7 bases; unmatched bases: 5. Sequencing input: PBMCs. This clonotype was sampled from a man in his thirties or forties in good health and CMV-seronegative. The chain joins TRBV5-1 to TRBJ2-2, with 14 bases that match TRBD2. For the CDR3, the DNA is TGCGCCAGCAGCTTGGAAGGGACTAGCGGGGGTTACGGGGAGCTGTTTTTT. This codes for CASSLEGTSGGYGELFF. The complete variable domain, with remaining parts taken from reference TRBV5-1 and TRBJ2-2, reads KAGVTQTPRYLIKTRGQQVTLSCSPISGHRSVSWYQQTPGQGLQFLFEYFSETQRNKGNFPGRFSGRQFSNSRSEMNVSTLELGDSALYLCASSLEGTSGGYGELFFGEGSRLTVL.